This T cell receptor (beta chain) was recorded in a study of monozygotic twins with inflammatory bowel disease. This CDR3 contains 13 residues. CDR1 and CDR2 from the germline V gene are SGHTA and FQGTGA. Through template switching, UMIs that included a 6-nucleotide sample barcode were added. TCRdb reprocessed the 5' RACE reads; each CDR3 protein has one entry and no DNA is given. The repertoire table contains just over 300,000 distinct CDR3 sequences. Whole-study results and caveats: Healthy co-twins, by inverse Simpson, had higher TCRbeta diversity than their siblings with IBD. The study supported no single strong signal or clonotype linked to IBD. Possibly because of limited power, concordant and discordant twins showed no difference in repertoire similarity.

In the case of this clonotype: Its matching antigen is unknown.

V gene TRBV7-3 combines with J gene TRBJ2-4; there is no DNA to check the TCRdb D call of TRBD1. The sample consisted of blood. This receptor was identified in a human donor with ulcerative colitis or Crohn's disease, or a healthy co-twin of an affected twin (not recorded which). The CDR3 reads CASSIDRQNIQYF.